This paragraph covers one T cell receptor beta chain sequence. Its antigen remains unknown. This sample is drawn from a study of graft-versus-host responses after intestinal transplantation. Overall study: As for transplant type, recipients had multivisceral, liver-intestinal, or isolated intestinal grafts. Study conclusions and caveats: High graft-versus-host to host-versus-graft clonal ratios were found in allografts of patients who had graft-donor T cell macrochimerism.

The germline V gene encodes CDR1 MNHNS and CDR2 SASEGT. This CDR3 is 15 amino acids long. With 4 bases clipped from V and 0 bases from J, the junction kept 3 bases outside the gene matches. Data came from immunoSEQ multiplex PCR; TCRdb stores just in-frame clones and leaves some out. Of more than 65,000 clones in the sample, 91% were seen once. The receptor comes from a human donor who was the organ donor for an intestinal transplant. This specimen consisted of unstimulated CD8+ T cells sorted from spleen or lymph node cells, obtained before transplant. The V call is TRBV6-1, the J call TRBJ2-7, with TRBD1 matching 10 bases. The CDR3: CASSGTGGPSYEQYF. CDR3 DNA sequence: TGTGCCAGCAGTGGGACAGGGGGTCCCTCCTACGAGCAGTACTTC.